This is a list of T cell receptor beta chains from one sample in a study of blood T cell repertoires in COVID-19. Clones were read by immunoSEQ multiplex PCR, and TCRdb kept only the in-frame ones, dropping some. The sample carries roughly 340,000 clones, about 87% recorded once. Sequenced sample: PBMCs or T cells enriched from blood (not recorded which). These receptors were taken from a man aged 35 to 55 in a cohort exposed to, infected with or recovered from COVID-19 (not recorded which). Both conserved end residues are part of each CDR3. A D gene is named only where the DNA matches it firmly. Not all rows give a size; the values are once, few, many and, for expanded clones, a class.

j_gene	abundance	d_gene	v_gene	CDR3aa	CDR3nt
TRBJ1-5	few	NA	TRBV19	CASSRVFGFAQPQHF	TGTGCCAGTAGTAGGGTTTTCGGGTTCGCTCAGCCCCAGCATTTT
TRBJ1-1	NA	NA	TRBV5-1	CASSLEAQGYLMNTEAFF	TGCGCCAGCAGCTTGGAAGCCCAGGGCTACCTGATGAACACTGAAGCTTTCTTT
TRBJ2-7	once	TRBD1	TRBV15	CATSRDRGPYEQYF	TGTGCCACCAGCAGGGACAGGGGCCCCTACGAGCAGTACTTC
TRBJ2-1	NA	TRBD2	TRBV10-2	CASGGLAGISYNEQFF	TGCGCCAGCGGAGGACTAGCCGGGATCTCCTACAATGAGCAGTTCTTC
TRBJ2-1	few	TRBD2	TRBV15	CATSRVGSGRIHEQFF	TGTGCCACCAGCAGAGTTGGTAGCGGGAGGATCCATGAGCAGTTCTTC
TRBJ2-3	NA	NA	TRBV5-1	CASSLGLNTQYF	TGCGCCAGCAGCTTGGGACTTAATACGCAGTATTTT
TRBJ2-4	NA	NA	TRBV14	CASSQSTPRNIQYF	TGTGCCAGCAGCCAATCAACACCCCGTAACATTCAGTACTTC
TRBJ2-1	NA	NA	TRBV5-1	CASSLPGFRNEQFF	TGCGCCAGCAGCTTGCCGGGGTTTCGCAATGAGCAGTTCTTC
TRBJ2-1	NA	TRBD1	TRBV29-1	CSVEKRADRAYNEQFF	TGCAGCGTTGAAAAGAGGGCGGACAGGGCCTACAATGAGCAGTTCTTC
TRBJ1-3	NA	TRBD1	TRBV25-1	CASSVTGGGGNTIYF	TGTGCCAGCAGTGTAACAGGGGGCGGTGGAAACACCATATATTTT
TRBJ1-1	NA	NA	TRBV28	CASLTGRRSAFF	TGTGCCAGCCTAACAGGACGGCGATCCGCTTTCTTT
TRBJ1-4	NA	NA	TRBV2	CASSVRNEKLFF	TGTGCCAGCAGTGTGAGGAATGAAAAACTGTTTTTT
TRBJ2-7	NA	TRBD2	TRBV2	CASRDRGTSVNEQYF	TGTGCCAGCAGGGATCGAGGGACTAGTGTCAACGAGCAGTACTTC
TRBJ1-4	NA	NA	TRBV18	CASSPDSNNEKLFF	TGTGCCAGCTCACCGGACAGTAATAATGAAAAACTGTTTTTT
TRBJ1-2	NA	NA	TRBV28	CASSAGTGKNGYTF	TGTGCCAGCAGTGCGGGAACGGGGAAGAATGGCTACACCTTC
TRBJ1-4	NA	TRBD1	TRBV5-1	CASSQQGAWEKLFF	TGCGCCAGCAGCCAACAGGGGGCATGGGAAAAACTGTTTTTT
TRBJ1-4	NA	NA	TRBV15	CATRTGQGGEKLFF	TGTGCCACCAGGACGGGGCAGGGAGGGGAAAAACTGTTTTTT
TRBJ2-2	NA	NA	TRBV2	CASRETSAGELFF	TGTGCCAGCAGGGAGACGTCCGCCGGGGAGCTGTTTTTT
TRBJ2-2	NA	NA	TRBV5-1	CASSRWTENTGELFF	TGCGCCAGCAGCCGTTGGACAGAGAACACCGGGGAGCTGTTTTTT
TRBJ1-6	once	TRBD1	TRBV6-5	CASRPGQGNSPLHF	TGTGCCAGCAGGCCGGGACAGGGTAATTCACCCCTCCACTTT
TRBJ2-7	few	NA	TRBV2	CASSEWGLEQYF	TGTGCCAGCAGTGAATGGGGGCTGGAGCAGTACTTC
TRBJ2-5	NA	TRBD2	TRBV25-1	CASSPRLAGGETQYF	TGTGCCAGCAGTCCTCGACTAGCGGGAGGCGAGACCCAGTACTTC